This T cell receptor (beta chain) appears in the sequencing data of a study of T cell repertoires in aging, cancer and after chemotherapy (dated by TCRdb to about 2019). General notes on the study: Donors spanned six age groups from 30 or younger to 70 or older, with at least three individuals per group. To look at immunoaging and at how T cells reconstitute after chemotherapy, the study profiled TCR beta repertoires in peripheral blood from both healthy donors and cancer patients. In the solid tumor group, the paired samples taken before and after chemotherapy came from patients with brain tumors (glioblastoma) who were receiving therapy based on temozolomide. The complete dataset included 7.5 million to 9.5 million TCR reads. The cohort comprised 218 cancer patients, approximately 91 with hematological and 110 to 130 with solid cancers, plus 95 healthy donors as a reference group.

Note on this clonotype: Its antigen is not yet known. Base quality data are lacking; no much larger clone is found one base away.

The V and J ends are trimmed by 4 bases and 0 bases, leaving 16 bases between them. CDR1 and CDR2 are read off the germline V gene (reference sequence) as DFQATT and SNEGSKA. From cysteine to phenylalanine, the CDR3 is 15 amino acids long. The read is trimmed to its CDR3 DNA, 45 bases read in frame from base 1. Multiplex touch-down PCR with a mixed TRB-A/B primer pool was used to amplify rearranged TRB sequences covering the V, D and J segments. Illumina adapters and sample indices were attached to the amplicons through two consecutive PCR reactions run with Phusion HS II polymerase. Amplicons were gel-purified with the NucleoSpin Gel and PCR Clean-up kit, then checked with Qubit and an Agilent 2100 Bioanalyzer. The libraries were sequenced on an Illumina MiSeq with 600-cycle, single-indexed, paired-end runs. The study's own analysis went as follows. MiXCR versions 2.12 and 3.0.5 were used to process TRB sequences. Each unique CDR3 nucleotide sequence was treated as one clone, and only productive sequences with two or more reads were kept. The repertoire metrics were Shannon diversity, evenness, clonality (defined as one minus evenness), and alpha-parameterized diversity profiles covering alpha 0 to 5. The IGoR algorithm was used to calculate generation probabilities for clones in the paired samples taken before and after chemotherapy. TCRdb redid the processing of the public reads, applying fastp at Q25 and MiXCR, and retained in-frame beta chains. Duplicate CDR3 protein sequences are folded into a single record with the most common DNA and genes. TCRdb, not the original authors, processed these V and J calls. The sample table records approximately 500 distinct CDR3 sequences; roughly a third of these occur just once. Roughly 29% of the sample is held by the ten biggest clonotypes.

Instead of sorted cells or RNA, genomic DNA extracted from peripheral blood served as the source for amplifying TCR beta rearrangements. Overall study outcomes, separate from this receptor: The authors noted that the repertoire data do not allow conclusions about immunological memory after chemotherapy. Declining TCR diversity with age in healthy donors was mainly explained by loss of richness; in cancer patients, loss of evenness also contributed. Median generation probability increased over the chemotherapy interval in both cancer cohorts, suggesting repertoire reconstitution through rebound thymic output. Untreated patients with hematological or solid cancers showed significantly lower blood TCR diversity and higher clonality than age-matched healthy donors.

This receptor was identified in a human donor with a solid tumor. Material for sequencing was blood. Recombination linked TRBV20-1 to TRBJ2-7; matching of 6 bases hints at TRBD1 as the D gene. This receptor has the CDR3 CSANPNRVSSYEQYF. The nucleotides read TGCAGTGCTAACCCCAACAGGGTCAGCTCCTACGAGCAGTACTTC.